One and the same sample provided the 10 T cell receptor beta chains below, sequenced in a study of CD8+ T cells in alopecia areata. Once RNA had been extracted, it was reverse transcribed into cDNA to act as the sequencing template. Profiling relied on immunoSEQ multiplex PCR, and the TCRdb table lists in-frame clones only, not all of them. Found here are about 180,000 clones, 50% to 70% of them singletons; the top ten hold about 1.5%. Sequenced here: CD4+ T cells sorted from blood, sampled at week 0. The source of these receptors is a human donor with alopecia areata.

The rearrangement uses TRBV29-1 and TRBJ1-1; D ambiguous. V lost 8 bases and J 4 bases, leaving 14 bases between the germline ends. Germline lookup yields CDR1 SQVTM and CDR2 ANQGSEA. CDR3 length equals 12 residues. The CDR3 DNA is TGCAGCATGAGACGGAGACCCACTGAAGCTTTCTTT. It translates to CSMRRRPTEAFF.

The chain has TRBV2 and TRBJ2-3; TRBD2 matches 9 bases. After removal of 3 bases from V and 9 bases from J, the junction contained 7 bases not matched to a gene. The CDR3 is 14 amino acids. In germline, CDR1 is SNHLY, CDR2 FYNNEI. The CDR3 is CASSESSGSPTQYF. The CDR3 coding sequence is TGTGCCAGCAGTGAGAGTAGCGGGAGCCCAACGCAGTATTTT.

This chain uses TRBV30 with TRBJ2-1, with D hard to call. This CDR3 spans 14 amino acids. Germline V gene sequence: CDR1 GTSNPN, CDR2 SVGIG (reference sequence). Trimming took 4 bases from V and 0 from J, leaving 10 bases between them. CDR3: CAWKSWSSYNEQFF. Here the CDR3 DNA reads TGTGCCTGGAAGAGCTGGAGCTCCTACAATGAGCAGTTCTTC. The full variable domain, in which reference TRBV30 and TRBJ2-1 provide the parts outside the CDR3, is SQTIHQWPATLVQPVGSPLSLECTVEGTSNPNLYWYRQAAGRGLQLLFYSVGIGQISSEVPQNLSASRPQDRQFILSSKKLLLSDSGFYLCAWKSWSSYNEQFFGPGTRLTVL.

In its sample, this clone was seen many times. Written as DNA, the CDR3 is TGTGCCAGCAGCCCCCATACAGGGGGCTGGGAGCAGTACTTC. Translated: CASSPHTGGWEQYF. The chain couples TRBV7-2 to TRBJ2-7; the match to TRBD1 covers 9 bases. The CDR3 length is 14 residues. Losses at the gene ends were 5 bases for V and 7 bases for J; bases not matched to a gene: 9. The germline V gene has CDR1 SGHTA and CDR2 FQGNSA.

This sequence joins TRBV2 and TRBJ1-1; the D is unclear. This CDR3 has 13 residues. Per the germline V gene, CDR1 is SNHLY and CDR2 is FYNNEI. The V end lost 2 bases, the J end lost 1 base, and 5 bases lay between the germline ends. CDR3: CASSENPNTEAFF. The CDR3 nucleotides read TGTGCCAGCAGTGAAAATCCGAACACTGAAGCTTTCTTT.

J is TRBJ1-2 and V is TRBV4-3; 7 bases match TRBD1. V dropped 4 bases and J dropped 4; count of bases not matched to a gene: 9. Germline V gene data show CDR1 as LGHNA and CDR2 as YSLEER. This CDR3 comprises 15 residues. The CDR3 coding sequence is TGCGCCAGCAGCCGATCAGGGGGATCGTCCTATGGCTACACCTTC. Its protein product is CASSRSGGSSYGYTF.

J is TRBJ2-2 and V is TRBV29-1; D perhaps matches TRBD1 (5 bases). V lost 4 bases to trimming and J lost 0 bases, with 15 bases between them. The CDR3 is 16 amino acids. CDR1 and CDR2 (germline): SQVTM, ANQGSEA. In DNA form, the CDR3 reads TGCAGCGTTGGTAGGGGCGAACTAACGAACACCGGGGAGCTGTTTTTT. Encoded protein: CSVGRGELTNTGELFF.

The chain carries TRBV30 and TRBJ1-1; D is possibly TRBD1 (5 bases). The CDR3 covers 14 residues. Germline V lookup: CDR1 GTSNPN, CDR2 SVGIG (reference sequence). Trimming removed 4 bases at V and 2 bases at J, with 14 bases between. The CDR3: CAWTTGAVNTEAFF. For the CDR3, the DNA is TGTGCCTGGACGACCGGGGCCGTAAACACTGAAGCTTTCTTT.

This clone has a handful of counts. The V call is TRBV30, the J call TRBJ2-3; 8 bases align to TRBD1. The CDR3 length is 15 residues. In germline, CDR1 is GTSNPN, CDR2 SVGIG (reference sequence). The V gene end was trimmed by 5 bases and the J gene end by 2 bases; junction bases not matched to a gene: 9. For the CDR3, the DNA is TGTGCCTGGGGCGGACAGGGAAAATCCACAGATACGCAGTATTTT. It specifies CAWGGQGKSTDTQYF.

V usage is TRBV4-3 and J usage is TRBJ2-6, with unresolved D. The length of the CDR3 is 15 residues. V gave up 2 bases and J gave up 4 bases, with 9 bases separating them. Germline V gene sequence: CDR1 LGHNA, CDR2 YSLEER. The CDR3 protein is CASSQLSPGANVLTF. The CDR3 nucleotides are TGCGCCAGCAGCCAACTTAGTCCCGGGGCCAACGTCCTGACTTTC.